This T cell receptor (beta chain) was sequenced in a study of T cell responses to AZD1222 COVID-19 vaccine. Study conclusions and caveats: Unmutated variant regions are reportedly targeted by nearly half of spike-specific TCRs. Without day 14 samples, only post-peak T cell repertoires were studied. Compared with day 0, the breadth and depth of the Spike-specific TCR repertoire rose significantly after two doses of AZD1222.

About this clone: Its antigen is unknown.

Some clones are missing from TCRdb's copy, which holds only in-frame ones; the method was immunoSEQ multiplex PCR. Seen here are roughly 180,000 clones, around 93% observed once, and the top ten hold 7.5% to 9.5%. This sequence was found in an adult in good health. Sequenced here: peripheral blood, sampled on day 0 of AZD1222 vaccination.

This CDR3 is CASSSDRVDTDTQYF. The DNA for the CDR3 is TGTGCCAGCAGTTCGGACAGGGTTGACACAGATACGCAGTATTTT. V gene TRBV2 combines with J gene TRBJ2-3; 8 bases are a match to TRBD1. The trim removed 5 bases at V and 2 bases at J, leaving 6 bases unmatched. Germline V gene sequence: CDR1 SNHLY, CDR2 FYNNEI. The CDR3 covers 15 residues.